This entry lists 7 T cell receptor beta chains sequenced from one sample in a study of beta chain features in type 1 diabetes. The entirety of the isolated RNA underwent reverse transcription, so expressed TCRB transcripts were sequenced. Using immunoSEQ multiplex PCR, the repertoire was profiled, and TCRdb retains in-frame clones only, with some absent. The sample consists of some 410,000 clones, roughly 13% of them appearing once. Sequenced sample: naive CD4+ T cells from blood. These receptors originate from a young man in good health.

This clone was detected a few times. The chain combines TRBV9 with TRBJ1-2, with D unresolved. Trimming pared 4 bases from V and 4 bases from J, leaving 14 bases between. The CDR3 is 14 amino acids. Germline CDR1 and CDR2: SGDLS and YYNGEE. CDR3 residues: CASSPSLFRYGYTF. CDR3 sequence (DNA): TGTGCCAGCAGCCCCTCCCTATTTCGCTATGGCTACACCTTC.

This clone has just a few counts. Other DNA sequences in this sample translate to the same CDR3. The chain joins TRBV20-1 to TRBJ2-7, with TRBD1 as a possible D gene (5 bases). The length of the CDR3 is 11 residues. Deletions cut 6 bases from V and 4 bases from J, with 10 bases between. Germline V CDR1 and CDR2: DFQATT, SNEGSKA (reference sequence). CDR3 in amino acids: CSAIQGYEQYF. The CDR3 nucleotides read TGCAGTGCAATTCAGGGATACGAGCAGTACTTC.

This chain uses TRBV6-5 with TRBJ2-7; perhaps TRBD1 as D (5 bases). Germline CDR1 and CDR2: MNHEY and SVGAGI. CDR3 size: 13 residues. Trimming took 1 base from V and 6 from J, leaving 10 bases between them. CDR3 bases: TGTGCCAGCAGTTACTGGCAGGGTAGCGAGCAGTACTTC. Its translation: CASSYWQGSEQYF.

The V call is TRBV9, the J call TRBJ2-1; 11 bases map to TRBD1. CDR3 size: 15 residues. The V and J ends lost 4 bases and 4 bases, in that order; junction bases with no gene match: 4. Germline values: CDR1 SGDLS, CDR2 YYNGEE. The CDR3 bases are TGTGCCAGCAGCCCGGGACAGGGGGTTTACAATGAGCAGTTCTTC. This gives the protein CASSPGQGVYNEQFF.

V and J are TRBV20-1 and TRBJ1-1; D is uncertain. The CDR3 runs to 11 residues. Germline lookup yields CDR1 DFQATT and CDR2 SNEGSKA (reference sequence). Deletions cut 4 bases from V and 0 bases from J, with 3 bases between. The CDR3 spells CSAMLNTEAFF. Here the CDR3 DNA reads TGCAGTGCTATGTTGAACACTGAAGCTTTCTTT.

The chain links TRBV7-9 to TRBJ2-7; the D gene is possibly TRBD2 (6 bases). Germline V CDR1 and CDR2: SEHNR, FQNEAQ (reference sequence). The CDR3 is 15 amino acids. V dropped 1 base and J dropped 2 bases, with 12 bases sitting between them. In DNA form, the CDR3 reads TGTGCCAGCAGCTTAGTTGGCGGAGGGGCCTACGAGCAGTACGTC. It yields the protein CASSLVGGGAYEQYV.

This rearrangement joins TRBV9 to TRBJ2-7, with D unclear. CDR1 and CDR2 from the germline V gene are SGDLS and YYNGEE. Trimming stripped 4 bases from V and 2 bases from J, with 13 bases between. This CDR3 is 14 amino acids long. The CDR3 here is CASSPRTGTYEQYF. CDR3 sequence (DNA): TGTGCCAGCAGCCCCCGCACGGGTACCTACGAGCAGTACTTC.